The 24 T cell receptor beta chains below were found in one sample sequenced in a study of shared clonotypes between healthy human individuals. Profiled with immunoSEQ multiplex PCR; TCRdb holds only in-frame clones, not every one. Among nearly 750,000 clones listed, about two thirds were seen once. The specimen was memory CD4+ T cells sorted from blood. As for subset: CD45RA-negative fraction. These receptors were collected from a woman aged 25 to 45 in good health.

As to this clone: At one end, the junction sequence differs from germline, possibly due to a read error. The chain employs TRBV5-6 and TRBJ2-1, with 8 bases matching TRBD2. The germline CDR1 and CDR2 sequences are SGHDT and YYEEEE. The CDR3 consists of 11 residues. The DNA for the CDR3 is TGTGCCAGCAGCCTGAGCGGGAGTGAGGTCTTC. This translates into CASSLSGSEVF. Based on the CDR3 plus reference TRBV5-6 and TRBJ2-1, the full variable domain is DAGVTQSPTHLIKTRGQQVTLRCSPKSGHDTVSWYQQALGQGPQFIFQYYEEEERQRGNFPDRFSGHQFPNYSSELNVNALLLGDSALYLCASSLSGSEVFGPGTRLTVL.

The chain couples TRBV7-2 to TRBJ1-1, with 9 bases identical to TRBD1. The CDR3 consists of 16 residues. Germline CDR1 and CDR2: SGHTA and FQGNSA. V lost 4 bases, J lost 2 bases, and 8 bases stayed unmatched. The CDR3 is CASSSGGTGLNTEAFF. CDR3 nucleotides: TGTGCCAGCAGCTCGGGGGGGACAGGGCTAAACACTGAAGCTTTCTTT.

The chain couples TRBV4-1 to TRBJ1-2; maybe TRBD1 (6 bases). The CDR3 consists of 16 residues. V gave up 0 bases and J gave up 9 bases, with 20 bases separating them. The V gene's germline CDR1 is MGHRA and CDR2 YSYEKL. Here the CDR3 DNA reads TGCGCCAGCAGCCAAGACGCGGCCAGGGGCTTTTTAAGCTACACCTTC. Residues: CASSQDAARGFLSYTF.

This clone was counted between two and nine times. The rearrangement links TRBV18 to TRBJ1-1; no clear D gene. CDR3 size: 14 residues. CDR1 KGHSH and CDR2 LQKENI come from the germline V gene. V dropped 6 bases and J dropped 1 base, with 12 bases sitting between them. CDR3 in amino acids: CASSLSKGNTEAFF. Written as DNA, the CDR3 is TGTGCCAGCTCCCTCTCCAAGGGGAACACTGAAGCTTTCTTT.

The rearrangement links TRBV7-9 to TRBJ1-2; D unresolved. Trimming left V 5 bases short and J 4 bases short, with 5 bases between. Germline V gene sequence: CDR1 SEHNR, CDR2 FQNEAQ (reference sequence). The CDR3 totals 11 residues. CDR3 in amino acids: CASSPGYGYTF. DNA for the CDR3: TGTGCCAGCAGCCCCGGCTATGGCTACACCTTC.

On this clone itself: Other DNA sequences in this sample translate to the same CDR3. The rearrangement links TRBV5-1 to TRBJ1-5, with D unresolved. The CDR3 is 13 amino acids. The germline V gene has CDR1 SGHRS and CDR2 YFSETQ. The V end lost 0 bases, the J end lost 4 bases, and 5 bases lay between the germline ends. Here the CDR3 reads CASSLVPNQPQHF. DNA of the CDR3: TGCGCCAGCAGCTTGGTCCCGAATCAGCCCCAGCATTTT.

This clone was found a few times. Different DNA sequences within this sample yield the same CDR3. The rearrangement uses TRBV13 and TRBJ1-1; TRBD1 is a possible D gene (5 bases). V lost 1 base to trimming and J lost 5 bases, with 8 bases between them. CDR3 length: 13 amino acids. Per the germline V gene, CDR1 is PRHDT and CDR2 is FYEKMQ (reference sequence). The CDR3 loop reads CASSLVRGTEAFF. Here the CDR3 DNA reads TGTGCCAGCAGCTTAGTGCGGGGGACTGAAGCTTTCTTT.

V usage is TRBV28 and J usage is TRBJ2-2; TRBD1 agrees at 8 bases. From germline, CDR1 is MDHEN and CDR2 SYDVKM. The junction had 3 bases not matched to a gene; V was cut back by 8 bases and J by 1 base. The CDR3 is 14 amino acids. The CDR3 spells CASGGTGNTGELFF. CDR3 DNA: TGTGCCAGCGGAGGGACAGGGAACACCGGGGAGCTGTTTTTT.

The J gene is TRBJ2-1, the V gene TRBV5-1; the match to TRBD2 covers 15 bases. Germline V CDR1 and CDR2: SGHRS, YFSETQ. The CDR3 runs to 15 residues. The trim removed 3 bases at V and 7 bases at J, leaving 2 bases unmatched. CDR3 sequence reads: CASSSGTSGRNEQFF. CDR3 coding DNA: TGCGCCAGCAGCTCCGGGACTAGCGGGAGGAATGAGCAGTTCTTC.

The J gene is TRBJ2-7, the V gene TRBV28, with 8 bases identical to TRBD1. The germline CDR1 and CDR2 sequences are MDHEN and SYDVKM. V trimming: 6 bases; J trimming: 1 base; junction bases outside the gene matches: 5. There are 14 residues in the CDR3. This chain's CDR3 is CASRPQGASYEQYF. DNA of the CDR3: TGTGCCAGCAGGCCTCAGGGGGCTTCCTACGAGCAGTACTTC. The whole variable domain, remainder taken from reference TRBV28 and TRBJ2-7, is DVKVTQSSRYLVKRTGEKVFLECVQDMDHENMFWYRQDPGLGLRLIYFSYDVKMKEKGDIPEGYSVSREKKERFSLILESASTNQTSMYLCASRPQGASYEQYFGPGTRLTVT.

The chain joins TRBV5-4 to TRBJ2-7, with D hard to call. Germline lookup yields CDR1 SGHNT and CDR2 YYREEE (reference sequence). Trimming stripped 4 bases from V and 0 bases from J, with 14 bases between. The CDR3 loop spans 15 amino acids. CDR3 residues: CASSPGPSSSYEQYF. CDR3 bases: TGTGCCAGCAGCCCAGGCCCGTCTAGCTCCTACGAGCAGTACTTC.

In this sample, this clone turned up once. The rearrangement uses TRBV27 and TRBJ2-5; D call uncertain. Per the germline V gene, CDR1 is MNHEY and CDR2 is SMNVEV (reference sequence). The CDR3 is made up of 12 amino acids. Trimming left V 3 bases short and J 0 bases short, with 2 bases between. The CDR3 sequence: CASSFDQETQYF. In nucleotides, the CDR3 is TGTGCCAGCAGTTTCGACCAAGAGACCCAGTACTTC.

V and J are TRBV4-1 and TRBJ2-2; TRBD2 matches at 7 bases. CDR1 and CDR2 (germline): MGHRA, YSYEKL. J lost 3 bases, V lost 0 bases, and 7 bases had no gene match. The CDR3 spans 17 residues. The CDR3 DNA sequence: TGCGCCAGCAGCCAAGATCTGGCTAGCGGACACACCGGGGAGCTGTTTTTT. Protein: CASSQDLASGHTGELFF.

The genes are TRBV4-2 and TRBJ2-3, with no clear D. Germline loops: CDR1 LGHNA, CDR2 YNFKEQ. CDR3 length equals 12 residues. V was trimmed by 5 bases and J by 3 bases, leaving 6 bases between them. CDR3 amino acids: CASSAETDTQYF. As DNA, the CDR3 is TGTGCCAGCAGCGCCGAGACAGATACGCAGTATTTT.

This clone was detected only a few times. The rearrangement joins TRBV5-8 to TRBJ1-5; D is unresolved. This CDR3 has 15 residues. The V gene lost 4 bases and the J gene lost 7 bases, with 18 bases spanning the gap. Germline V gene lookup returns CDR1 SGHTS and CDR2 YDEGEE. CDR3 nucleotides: TGTGCCAGCAGCCCCGGACCCCTCGGGAGCCAGCCCCAGCATTTT. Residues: CASSPGPLGSQPQHF.

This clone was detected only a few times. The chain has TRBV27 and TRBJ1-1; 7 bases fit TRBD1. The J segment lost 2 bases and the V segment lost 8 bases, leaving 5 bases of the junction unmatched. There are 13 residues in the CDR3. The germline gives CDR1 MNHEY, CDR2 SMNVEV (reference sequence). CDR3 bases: TGTGCCAGCGGGACAGTCTTAAACACTGAAGCTTTCTTT. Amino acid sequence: CASGTVLNTEAFF.

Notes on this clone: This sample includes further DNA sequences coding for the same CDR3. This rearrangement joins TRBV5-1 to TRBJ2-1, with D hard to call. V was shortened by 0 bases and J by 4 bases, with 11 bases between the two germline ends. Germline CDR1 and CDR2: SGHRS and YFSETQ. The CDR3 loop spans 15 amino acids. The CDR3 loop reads CASSLDSASYNEQFF. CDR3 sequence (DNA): TGCGCCAGCAGCTTGGACAGCGCGTCTTACAATGAGCAGTTCTTC. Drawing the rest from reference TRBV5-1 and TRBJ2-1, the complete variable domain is KAGVTQTPRYLIKTRGQQVTLSCSPISGHRSVSWYQQTPGQGLQFLFEYFSETQRNKGNFPGRFSGRQFSNSRSEMNVSTLELGDSALYLCASSLDSASYNEQFFGPGTRLTVL.

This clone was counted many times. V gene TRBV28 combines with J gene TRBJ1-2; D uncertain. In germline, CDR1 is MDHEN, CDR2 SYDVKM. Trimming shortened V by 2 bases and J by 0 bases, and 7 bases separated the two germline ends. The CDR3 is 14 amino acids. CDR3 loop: CASSLMGANYGYTF. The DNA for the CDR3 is TGTGCCAGCAGTTTAATGGGAGCTAACTATGGCTACACCTTC.

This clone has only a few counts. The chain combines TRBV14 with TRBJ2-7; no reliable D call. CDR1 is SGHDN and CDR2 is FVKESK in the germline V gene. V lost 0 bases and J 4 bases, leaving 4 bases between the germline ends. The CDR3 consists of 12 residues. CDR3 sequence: CASSQDLYEQYF. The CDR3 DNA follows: TGTGCCAGCAGCCAAGATTTATACGAGCAGTACTTC. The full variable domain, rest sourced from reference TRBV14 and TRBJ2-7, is EAGVTQFPSHSVIEKGQTVTLRCDPISGHDNLYWYRRVMGKEIKFLLHFVKESKQDESGMPNNRFLAERTGGTYSTLKVQPAELEDSGVYFCASSQDLYEQYFGPGTRLTVT.

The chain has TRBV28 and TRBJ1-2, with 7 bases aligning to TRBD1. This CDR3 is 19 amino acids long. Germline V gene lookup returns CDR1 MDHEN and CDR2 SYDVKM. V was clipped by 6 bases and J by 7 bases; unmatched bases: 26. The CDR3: CASSQTHIWDRVKGGGYTF. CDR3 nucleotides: TGTGCCAGCAGCCAAACTCATATCTGGGACAGAGTTAAGGGGGGTGGCTACACCTTC.

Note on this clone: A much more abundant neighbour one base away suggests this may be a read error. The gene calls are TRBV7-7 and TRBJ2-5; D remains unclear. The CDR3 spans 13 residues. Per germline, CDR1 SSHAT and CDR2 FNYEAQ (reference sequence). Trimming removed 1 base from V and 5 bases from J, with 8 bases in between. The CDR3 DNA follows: TGTGCCAGCAGCTTAGGGGTATGGGAGACCCAGTACTTC. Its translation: CASSLGVWETQYF.

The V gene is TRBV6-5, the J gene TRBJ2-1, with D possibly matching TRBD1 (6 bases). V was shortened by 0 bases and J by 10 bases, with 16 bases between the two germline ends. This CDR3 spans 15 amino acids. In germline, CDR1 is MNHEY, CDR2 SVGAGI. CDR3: CASSYSGGRRKEQFF. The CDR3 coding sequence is TGTGCCAGCAGTTACTCTGGGGGCCGTAGGAAGGAGCAGTTCTTC.

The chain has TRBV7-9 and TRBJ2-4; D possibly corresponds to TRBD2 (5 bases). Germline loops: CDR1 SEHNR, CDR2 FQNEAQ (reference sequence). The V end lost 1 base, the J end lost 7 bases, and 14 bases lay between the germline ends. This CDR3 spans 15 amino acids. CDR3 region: CASSLGSGYSNIQYF. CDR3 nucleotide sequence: TGTGCCAGCAGCTTAGGGTCGGGGTATTCGAACATTCAGTACTTC. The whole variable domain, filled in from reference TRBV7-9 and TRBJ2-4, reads DTGVSQNPRHKITKRGQNVTFRCDPISEHNRLYWYRQTLGQGPEFLTYFQNEAQLEKSRLLSDRFSAERPKGSFSTLEIQRTEQGDSAMYLCASSLGSGYSNIQYFGAGTRLSVL.

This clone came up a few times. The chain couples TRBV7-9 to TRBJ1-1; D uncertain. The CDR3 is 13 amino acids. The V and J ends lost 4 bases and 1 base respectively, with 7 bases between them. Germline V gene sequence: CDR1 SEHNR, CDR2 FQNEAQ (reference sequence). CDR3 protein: CASSSQSNTEAFF. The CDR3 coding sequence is TGTGCCAGCAGCTCCCAGTCGAACACTGAAGCTTTCTTT.